This T cell receptor (beta chain) was captured in a study of molecular identifiers for immune sequencing clone quantification. TCRdb passed the PCR reads through MiXCR, listing each CDR3 protein once. The sample yields under 650,000 distinct CDR3 sequences, roughly 21% seen once. The germline V and J ends were trimmed by 2 bases and 5 bases, with 20 bases remaining between them. The CDR3 totals 17 residues. In its sample, this clonotype was seen a few times. The sequencing input was naive CD8+ T cells from blood, with Jurkat cell RNA spiked in. Subset: FACS-sorted CD8+CD4-CCR7+CD45RA+ naive T cells. This chain connects TRBV12-3 or TRBV12-4 to TRBJ2-3, with TRBD1 as a possible D gene (5 bases). This TCR derives from a human donor in good health. Some libraries in this study had Jurkat cell RNA spiked in. CDR3 nucleotides: TGTGCCAGCAGTTTATACCTACATAGGGGCGCCGGAGATACGCAGTATTTT. Its translation is CASSLYLHRGAGDTQYF.